Listed here are 16 T cell receptor beta chains from one sample, sequenced in a study of T cell responses to AZD1222 COVID-19 vaccine (dated by TCRdb to about 2021). Interpreted using the paper, the time point label stands for: baseline before first vaccination. The method was the immunoSEQ multiplex PCR assay. Drawn from immuneACCESS, this table holds only the in-frame rearrangements with V and J called that TCRdb kept. Clones are partly lost; checked studies trace under half to an unresolved V gene and leave the rest unexplained. This sample holds 100,000 to 150,000 clones; approximately 85% were observed only once. The biggest ten clones account for approximately 8% of the sample. This material consisted of peripheral blood, taken on day 0 of AZD1222 vaccination. The receptors stem from an adult in good health.

The rearrangement joins TRBV7-2 to TRBJ1-1; tentative D call: TRBD1 (5 bases). The CDR3 runs 18 residues. V gave up 1 base and J gave up 4 bases, with 22 bases separating them. Germline V gene data show CDR1 as SGHTA and CDR2 as FQGNSA. CDR3 nucleotides: TGTGCCAGCAGCTTAGAAACATCCTATAATCAGGGAATCACTGAAGCTTTCTTT. Its protein product is CASSLETSYNQGITEAFF.

J is TRBJ1-1 and V is TRBV10-1; D unresolved. The CDR3 has 14 amino acids. V lost 5 bases, J lost 1 base, and 11 bases lay in between. The V gene's germline CDR1 is WNHNN and CDR2 SYGVQD (reference sequence). The CDR3 loop is CASSNDVQNTEAFF. The CDR3 DNA is TGCGCCAGCAGTAACGACGTACAGAACACTGAAGCTTTCTTT.

The rearrangement joins TRBV10-3 to TRBJ1-1; D is undetermined. This CDR3 is 11 amino acids long. The V and J ends lost 10 bases and 4 bases respectively, with 10 bases between them. Germline V gene data show CDR1 as ENHRY and CDR2 as SYGVKD. CDR3 region: CATSSGTEAFF. CDR3 DNA: TGTGCCACCTCCTCCGGCACTGAAGCTTTCTTT.

The genes are TRBV27 and TRBJ2-1; 8 nucleotides align to TRBD2. Germline CDR1 MNHEY, CDR2 SMNVEV (reference sequence). Trimming cost V 2 bases and J 8 bases; bases outside gene matches: 8. The CDR3 is made up of 15 amino acids. CDR3: CASSLPGLVPDEQFF. The CDR3 DNA reads TGTGCCAGCAGTTTACCGGGACTAGTACCCGATGAGCAGTTCTTC.

The genes are TRBV7-9 and TRBJ1-6; D is unresolved. This CDR3 comprises 14 residues. The ends were cut back, 8 bases at V and 12 bases at J, with 20 bases in the middle. Germline V gives CDR1 SEHNR, CDR2 FQNEAQ (reference sequence). The CDR3 region is CASDPIFRPGPLHF. The CDR3 region has the DNA TGTGCCAGCGATCCGATTTTCCGACCCGGACCCCTCCACTTT.

CDR3 loop: CAISGQISGANVLTF. CDR3 nucleotide sequence: TGTGCCATCAGTGGACAAATCTCTGGGGCCAACGTCCTGACTTTC. The chain is built from TRBV10-3 and TRBJ2-6, with D uncertain. There are 15 residues in the CDR3. V lost 4 bases to trimming and J lost 0 bases, with 7 bases between them. In germline, CDR1 is ENHRY, CDR2 SYGVKD.

This clone was seen just once. V is TRBV11-2 and J is TRBJ2-1; 14 nucleotides agree with TRBD2. The V gene's germline CDR1 is SGHAT and CDR2 FQNNGV. The CDR3 length is 16 residues. V shed 4 bases and J 10 bases; nucleotides not matched to a gene: 9. CDR3 bases: TGTGCCAGCAGCTCGATGACTAGCGGGAGGGCCACCGAGCAGTTCTTC. This sequence encodes CASSSMTSGRATEQFF.

This clone counts as medium-sized. The V gene is TRBV27, the J gene TRBJ2-5, with 8 nucleotides matching TRBD2. The CDR3 length is 13 residues. Germline lookup yields CDR1 MNHEY and CDR2 SMNVEV (reference sequence). The ends lost 6 bases at V and 5 bases at J; junction bases unmatched: 5. The DNA for the CDR3 is TGTGCCAGCAGCAAGCGGGGGTATGAGACCCAGTACTTC. Its translation: CASSKRGYETQYF.

This clone was picked up a small number of times. The rearrangement uses TRBV3-1 (or the pseudogene TRBV3-2) and TRBJ2-5; maybe TRBD1 (5 bases). CDR1 LGHDT and CDR2 YNNKEL come from the germline V gene (reference sequence). Trimming took 7 bases from V and 5 from J, leaving 14 bases between them. The CDR3 is 13 residues long. The CDR3: CASTGSYFETQYF. In nucleotides, the CDR3 is TGTGCCAGCACAGGGTCCTATTTTGAGACCCAGTACTTC.

This clone came up once. J is TRBJ2-1 and V is TRBV9; the match to TRBD2 covers 12 bases. The CDR3 is made up of 17 amino acids. The germline CDR1 and CDR2 sequences are SGDLS and YYNGEE. J gave up 8 bases and V 2 bases, and 11 bases lay outside the gene matches. The CDR3 DNA reads as TGTGCCAGCAGCGTTGATCCTAGCGGGAGGGCCGTCGATGAGCAGTTCTTC. This gives the protein CASSVDPSGRAVDEQFF.

There are a few counts of this clone. V and J are TRBV2 and TRBJ2-7, with 9 positions matching TRBD1. This CDR3 spans 17 amino acids. Germline CDR1 and CDR2: SNHLY and FYNNEI. Trimming at V came to 5 bases and at J to 2 bases, leaving 13 bases not matched to a gene. CDR3 sequence (DNA): TGTGCCAGCAGTCCGGGACAGGGAGCTTTTAAGACCTACGAGCAGTACTTC. It yields the protein CASSPGQGAFKTYEQYF.

The genes are TRBV7-6 and TRBJ2-1; 9 bases map to TRBD1. The germline CDR1 and CDR2 sequences are SGHVS and FNYEAQ. The CDR3 runs 16 residues. V was pared by 5 bases and J by 3 bases, with 8 bases of the junction left unmatched. In DNA form, the CDR3 reads TGTGCCAGCAGCAGCACCGGGACAGGGAGCTACAATGAGCAGTTCTTC. This translates into CASSSTGTGSYNEQFF.

CDR3 sequence (DNA): TGTGCCAGCAGTCTCCTCCATCCGGGACAGTGGGATTCACCCCTCCACTTT. Translated, it gives CASSLLHPGQWDSPLHF. This chain uses TRBV27 with TRBJ1-6; 7 bases align to TRBD1. Germline assignment: CDR1 MNHEY and CDR2 SMNVEV (reference sequence). The CDR3 consists of 17 residues. Trimming took 5 bases from V and 8 from J; bases not matched to a gene: 15.

The chain links TRBV5-1 to TRBJ2-1; 7 bases fit TRBD2. Germline values: CDR1 SGHRS, CDR2 YFSETQ. The trim removed 5 bases at V and 4 bases at J, leaving 9 bases unmatched. The CDR3 runs 15 residues. The CDR3 sequence is CASSDVGGNYNEQFF. CDR3 nucleotide sequence: TGCGCCAGCAGTGACGTCGGGGGGAATTACAATGAGCAGTTCTTC.

The chain links TRBV7-6 to TRBJ2-7, with TRBD2 as a possible D gene (7 bases). The CDR3 has 15 residues. The germline CDR1 and CDR2 sequences are SGHVS and FNYEAQ. V dropped 3 bases and J dropped 0 bases, with 12 bases sitting between them. CDR3: CASSFGGPSSYEQYF. In DNA form, the CDR3 reads TGTGCCAGCAGCTTCGGGGGGCCGAGCTCCTACGAGCAGTACTTC.

This clone appeared once. This chain links TRBV6-5 with TRBJ1-3; D is ambiguous. The CDR3 extends over 15 amino acids. Germline assignment: CDR1 MNHEY and CDR2 SVGAGI. V was shortened by 6 bases and J by 1 base, with 13 bases between the two germline ends. The CDR3 DNA reads as TGTGCCAGCAGCCTCGGTGAGATATCTGGAAACACCATATATTTT. It encodes CASSLGEISGNTIYF.